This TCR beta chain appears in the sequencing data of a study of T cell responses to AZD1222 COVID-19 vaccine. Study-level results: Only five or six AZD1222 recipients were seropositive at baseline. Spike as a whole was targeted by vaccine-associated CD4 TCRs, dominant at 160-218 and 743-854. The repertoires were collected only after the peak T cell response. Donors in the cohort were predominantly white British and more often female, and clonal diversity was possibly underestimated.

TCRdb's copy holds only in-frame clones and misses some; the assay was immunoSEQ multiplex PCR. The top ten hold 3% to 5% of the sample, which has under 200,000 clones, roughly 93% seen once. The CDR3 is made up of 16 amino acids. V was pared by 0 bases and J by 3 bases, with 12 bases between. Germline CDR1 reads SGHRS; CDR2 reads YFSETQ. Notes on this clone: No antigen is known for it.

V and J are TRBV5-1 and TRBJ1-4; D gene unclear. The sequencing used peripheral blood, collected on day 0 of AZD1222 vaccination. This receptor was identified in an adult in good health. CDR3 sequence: CASSLAASTSNEKLFF. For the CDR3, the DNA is TGCGCCAGCAGCTTGGCCGCATCCACCTCTAATGAAAAACTGTTTTTT.